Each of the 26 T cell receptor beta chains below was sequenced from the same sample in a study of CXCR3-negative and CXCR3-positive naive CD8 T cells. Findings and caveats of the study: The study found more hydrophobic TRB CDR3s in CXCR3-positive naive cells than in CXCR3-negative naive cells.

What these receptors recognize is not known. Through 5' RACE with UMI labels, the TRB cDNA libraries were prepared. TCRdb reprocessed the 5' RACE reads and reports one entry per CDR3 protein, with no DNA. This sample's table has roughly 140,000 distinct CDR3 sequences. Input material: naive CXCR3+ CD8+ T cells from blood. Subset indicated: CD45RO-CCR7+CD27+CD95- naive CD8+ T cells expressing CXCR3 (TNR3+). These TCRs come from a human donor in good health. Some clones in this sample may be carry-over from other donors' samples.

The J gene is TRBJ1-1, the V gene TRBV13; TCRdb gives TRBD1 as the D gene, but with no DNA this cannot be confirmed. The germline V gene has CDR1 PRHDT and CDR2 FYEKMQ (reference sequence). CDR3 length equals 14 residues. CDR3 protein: CASSPLEENTEAFF.

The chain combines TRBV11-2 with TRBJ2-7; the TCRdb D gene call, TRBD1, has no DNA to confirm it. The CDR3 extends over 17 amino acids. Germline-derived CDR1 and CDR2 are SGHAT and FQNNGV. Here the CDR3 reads CASSSSLTGLASYEQYF.

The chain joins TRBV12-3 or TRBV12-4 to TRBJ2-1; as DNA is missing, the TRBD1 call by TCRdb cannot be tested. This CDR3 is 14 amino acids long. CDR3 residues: CASSFFPETEEQFF.

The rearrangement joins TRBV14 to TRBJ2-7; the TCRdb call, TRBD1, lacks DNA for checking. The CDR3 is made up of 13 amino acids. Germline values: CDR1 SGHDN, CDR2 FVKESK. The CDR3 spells CASSPLISYEQYF.

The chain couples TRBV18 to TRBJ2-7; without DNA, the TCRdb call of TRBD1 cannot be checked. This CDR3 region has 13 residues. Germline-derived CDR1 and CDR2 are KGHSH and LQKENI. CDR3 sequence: CASSAASGYEQYF.

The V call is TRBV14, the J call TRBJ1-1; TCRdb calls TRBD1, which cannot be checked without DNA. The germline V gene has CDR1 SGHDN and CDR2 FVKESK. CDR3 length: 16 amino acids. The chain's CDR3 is CASSQDPYPGATEAFF.

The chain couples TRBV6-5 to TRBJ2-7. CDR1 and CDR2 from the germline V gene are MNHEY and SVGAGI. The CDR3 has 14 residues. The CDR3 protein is CASSYSSVDYEQYF.

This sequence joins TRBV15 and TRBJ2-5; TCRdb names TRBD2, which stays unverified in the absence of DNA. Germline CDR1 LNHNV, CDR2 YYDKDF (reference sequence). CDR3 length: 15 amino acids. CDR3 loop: CATSRDRGLAETQYF.

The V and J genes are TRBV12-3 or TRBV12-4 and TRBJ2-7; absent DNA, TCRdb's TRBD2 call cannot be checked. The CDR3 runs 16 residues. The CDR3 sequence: CASSLTSGDRSYEQYF.

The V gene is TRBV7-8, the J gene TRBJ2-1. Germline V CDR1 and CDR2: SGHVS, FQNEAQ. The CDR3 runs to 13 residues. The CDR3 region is CASSLGSFNEQFF. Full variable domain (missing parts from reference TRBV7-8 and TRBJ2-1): GAGVSQSPRYKVAKRGQDVALRCDPISGHVSLFWYQQALGQGPEFLTYFQNEAQLDKSGLPSDRFFAERPEGSVSTLKIQRTQQEDSAVYLCASSLGSFNEQFFGPGTRLTVL.

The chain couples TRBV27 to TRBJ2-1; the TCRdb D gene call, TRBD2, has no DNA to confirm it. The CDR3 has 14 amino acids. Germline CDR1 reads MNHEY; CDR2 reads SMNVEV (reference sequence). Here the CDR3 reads CASSRLAGNNEQFF.

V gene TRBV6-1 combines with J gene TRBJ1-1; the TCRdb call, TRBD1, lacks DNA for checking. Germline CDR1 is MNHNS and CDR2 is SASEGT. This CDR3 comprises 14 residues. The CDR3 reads CASSPVGVNTEAFF.

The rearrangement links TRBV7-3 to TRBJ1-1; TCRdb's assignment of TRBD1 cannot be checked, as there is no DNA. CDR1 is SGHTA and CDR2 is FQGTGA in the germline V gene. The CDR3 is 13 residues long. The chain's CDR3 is CASSFRGNTEAFF.

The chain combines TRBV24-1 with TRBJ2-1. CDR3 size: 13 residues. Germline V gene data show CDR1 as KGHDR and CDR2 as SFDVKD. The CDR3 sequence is CATSDANYNEQFF.

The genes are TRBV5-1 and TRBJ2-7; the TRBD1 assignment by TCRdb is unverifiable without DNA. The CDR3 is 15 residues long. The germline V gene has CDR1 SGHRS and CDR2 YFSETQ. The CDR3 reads CASSAGQGARNEQYF. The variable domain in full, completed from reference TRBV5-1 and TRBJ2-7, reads KAGVTQTPRYLIKTRGQQVTLSCSPISGHRSVSWYQQTPGQGLQFLFEYFSETQRNKGNFPGRFSGRQFSNSRSEMNVSTLELGDSALYLCASSAGQGARNEQYFGPGTRLTVT.

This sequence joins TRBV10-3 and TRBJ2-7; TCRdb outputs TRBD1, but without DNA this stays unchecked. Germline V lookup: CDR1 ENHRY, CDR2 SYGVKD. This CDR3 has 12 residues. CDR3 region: CAIQGESYEQYF.

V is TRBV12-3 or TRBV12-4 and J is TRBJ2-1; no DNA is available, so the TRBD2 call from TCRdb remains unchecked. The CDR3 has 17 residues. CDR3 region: CASSLSTIAGGHNEQFF.

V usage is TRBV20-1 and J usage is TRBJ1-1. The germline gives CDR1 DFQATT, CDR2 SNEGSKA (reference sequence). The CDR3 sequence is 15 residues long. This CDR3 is CSASPRQGGYTEAFF.

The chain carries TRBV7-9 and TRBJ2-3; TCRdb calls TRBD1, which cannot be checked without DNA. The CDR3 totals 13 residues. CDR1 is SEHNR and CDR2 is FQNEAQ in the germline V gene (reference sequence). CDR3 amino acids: CASSGQSTDTQYF.

The CDR3 protein is CASSLMFTEAFF. This chain uses TRBV12-3 or TRBV12-4 with TRBJ1-1. This CDR3 contains 12 residues.

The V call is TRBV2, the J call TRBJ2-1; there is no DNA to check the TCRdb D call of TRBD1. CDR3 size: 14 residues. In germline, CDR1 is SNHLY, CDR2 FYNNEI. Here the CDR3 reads CASVGTVGYNEQFF.

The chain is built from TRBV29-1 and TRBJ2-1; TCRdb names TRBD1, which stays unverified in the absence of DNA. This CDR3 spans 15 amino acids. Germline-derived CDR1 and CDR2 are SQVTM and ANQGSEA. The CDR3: CSVDGGLHRGGEQFF.

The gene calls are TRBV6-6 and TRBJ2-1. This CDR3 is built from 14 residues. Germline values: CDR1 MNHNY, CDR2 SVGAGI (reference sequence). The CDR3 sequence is CASTQGSSYNEQFF.

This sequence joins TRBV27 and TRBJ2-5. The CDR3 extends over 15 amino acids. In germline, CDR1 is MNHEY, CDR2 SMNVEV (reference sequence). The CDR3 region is CASSLSGNFQATQYF.

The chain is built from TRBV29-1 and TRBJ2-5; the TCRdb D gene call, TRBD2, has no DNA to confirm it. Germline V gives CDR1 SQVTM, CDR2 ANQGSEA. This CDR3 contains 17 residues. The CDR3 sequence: CSVEGELAGHPGETQYF.

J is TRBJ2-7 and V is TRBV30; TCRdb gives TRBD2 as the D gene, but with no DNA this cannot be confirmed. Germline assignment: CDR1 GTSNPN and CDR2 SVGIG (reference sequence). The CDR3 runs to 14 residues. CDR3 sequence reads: CAWTGGELLSEQYF.